Each of the 20 T cell receptor beta chains below was sequenced from the same sample in a study of identical twins. MiXCR, run by TCRdb on the 5' RACE reads, gives a single entry per CDR3 protein. The sample has 500,000 or so distinct CDR3 sequences; approximately 22% are singletons. These same data were also listed under a study on T cells expressing NK-cell markers.

Source material: CD4+ T cells sorted from blood. The receptors derive from a woman aged 18-29 years in good health.

V usage is TRBV27 and J usage is TRBJ1-5; D uncertain. The CDR3 has 12 amino acids. In germline, CDR1 is MNHEY, CDR2 SMNVEV (reference sequence). The germline V and J ends were trimmed by 4 bases and 9 bases, with 10 bases remaining between them. The CDR3 reads CASSSTSGPQHF. In nucleotides, the CDR3 is TGTGCCAGCAGTTCCACCTCGGGGCCCCAGCATTTT.

This clonotype was counted only a few times. The CDR3 protein is CASRLGTENTEAFF. CDR3 coding DNA: TGTGCCAGCAGGCTCGGGACTGAGAACACTGAAGCTTTCTTT. The V call is TRBV12-3 or TRBV12-4, the J call TRBJ1-1, with D possibly TRBD1 on 5 matching bases. The CDR3 has 14 amino acids. V shed 6 bases and J shed 1 base, with 12 bases lying between them.

The chain combines TRBV9 with TRBJ2-5; 9 nucleotides match TRBD1. The germline V gene has CDR1 SGDLS and CDR2 YYNGEE. CDR3 length: 14 amino acids. Trimming cost V 0 bases and J 6 bases; bases outside gene matches: 3. CDR3 sequence reads: CASSVDHRGQTQYF. DNA of the CDR3: TGTGCCAGCAGCGTAGACCACAGGGGGCAGACCCAGTACTTC.

The gene calls are TRBV20-1 and TRBJ2-5; 11 bases align to TRBD2. V shed 3 bases and J 3 bases; nucleotides not matched to a gene: 3. This CDR3 has 14 amino acids. CDR1 is DFQATT and CDR2 is SNEGSKA in the germline V gene (reference sequence). DNA of the CDR3: TGCAGTGCTAGTTGGGGACTAGCGGAAGAGACCCAGTACTTC. It codes for CSASWGLAEETQYF.

This clonotype was seen only a few times. This chain uses TRBV3-1 with TRBJ2-3; 10 bases are shared with TRBD2. Germline loops: CDR1 LGHDT, CDR2 YNNKEL (reference sequence). V trimming: 3 bases; J trimming: 5 bases; junction bases outside the gene matches: 11. The CDR3 is 17 amino acids. The CDR3 sequence: CASSHATSGDIGDTQYF. CDR3 nucleotide sequence: TGTGCCAGCAGCCACGCCACTAGCGGGGACATTGGAGATACGCAGTATTTT.

This clonotype came up a few times. V gene TRBV6-5 combines with J gene TRBJ1-1; D is perhaps TRBD1 (5 bases). The germline gives CDR1 MNHEY, CDR2 SVGAGI. CDR3 length equals 15 residues. Trimming took 2 bases from V and 1 from J, leaving 11 bases between them. CDR3 protein: CASSYLGHSNTEAFF. The CDR3 region has the DNA TGTGCCAGCAGTTACCTAGGACACTCGAACACTGAAGCTTTCTTT.

The chain carries TRBV20-1 and TRBJ2-1; 13 bases match TRBD2. The CDR3 sequence is 18 residues long. The J segment lost 2 bases and the V segment lost 5 bases, leaving 12 bases of the junction unmatched. Germline CDR1 reads DFQATT; CDR2 reads SNEGSKA (reference sequence). This chain's CDR3 is CSAFGTSGTGGTYNEQFF. CDR3 nucleotide sequence: TGCAGTGCTTTTGGGACTAGCGGGACCGGCGGGACCTACAATGAGCAGTTCTTC.

The genes are TRBV6-1 and TRBJ1-5; D unresolved. Trimming pared 3 bases from V and 0 bases from J, leaving 6 bases between. This CDR3 has 14 amino acids. Germline V lookup: CDR1 MNHNS, CDR2 SASEGT. The CDR3 nucleotides are TGTGCCAGCAGTGACGGTTATAGCAATCAGCCCCAGCATTTT. It specifies CASSDGYSNQPQHF.

This clonotype was seen more than once but under ten times. The chain joins TRBV10-2 to TRBJ2-1, with D uncertain. This CDR3 is built from 12 residues. Between the trimmed V and J ends, which lost 4 bases and 9 bases, there was a span of 10 bases. The germline CDR1 and CDR2 sequences are WSHSY and SAAADI. CDR3 loop: CASSVQSGEQFF. The CDR3 nucleotides read TGCGCCAGCAGTGTACAATCTGGTGAGCAGTTCTTC.

The genes are TRBV27 and TRBJ2-5; TRBD1 or TRBD2 may be the D gene (5 bases each). V lost 4 bases and J lost 7, with 13 bases in between. Germline loops: CDR1 MNHEY, CDR2 SMNVEV (reference sequence). The CDR3 is 13 residues long. In DNA, the CDR3 is TGTGCCAGCAGTTCGGGACCTACGGGGACCCAGTACTTC. It yields the protein CASSSGPTGTQYF.

This clonotype has only a few counts. The chain is built from TRBV6-2 or TRBV6-3 and TRBJ2-1; D is ambiguous. This CDR3 contains 17 residues. Germline V gene sequence: CDR1 MNHEY, CDR2 SVGEGT. V gave up 5 bases and J gave up 4 bases, with 21 bases separating them. The CDR3 coding sequence is TGTGCCAGCAGTCCCCTTCCCGGGTTAAGCCCTTACAATGAGCAGTTCTTC. This encodes CASSPLPGLSPYNEQFF.

This chain joins TRBV7-9 and TRBJ1-2; no clear D gene. Germline V gene data show CDR1 as SEHNR and CDR2 as FQNEAQ (reference sequence). With 8 bases removed from V and 4 bases from J, the gap between germline ends came to 11 bases. This CDR3 has 12 amino acids. The CDR3 bases are TGTGCCAGCCACCGAGACGGCTATGGCTACACCTTC. Residues: CASHRDGYGYTF.

V gene TRBV12-3 or TRBV12-4 combines with J gene TRBJ2-1; TRBD2 agrees at 9 bases. Trimming took 5 bases from V and 7 from J; bases not matched to a gene: 15. The CDR3 runs to 17 residues. Here the CDR3 reads CASSPNPGLARSNEQFF. In DNA, the CDR3 is TGTGCCAGCAGTCCGAATCCGGGACTAGCCCGCAGTAATGAGCAGTTCTTC.

The rearrangement uses TRBV15 and TRBJ2-7, with D unresolved. The CDR3 is 15 residues long. Germline assignment: CDR1 LNHNV and CDR2 YYDKDF (reference sequence). Trimming took 6 bases from V and 0 from J, leaving 15 bases between them. CDR3: CATSRTGVRSYEQYF. For the CDR3, the DNA is TGTGCCACCAGTAGGACCGGCGTACGCTCCTACGAGCAGTACTTC. The whole variable domain, filled in from reference TRBV15 and TRBJ2-7, reads DAMVIQNPRYQVTQFGKPVTLSCSQTLNHNVMYWYQQKSSQAPKLLFHYYDKDFNNEADTPDNFQSRRPNTSFCFLDIRSPGLGDTAMYLCATSRTGVRSYEQYFGPGTRLTVT.

This chain links TRBV7-9 with TRBJ1-1; D possibly corresponds to TRBD1 (5 bases). The germline CDR1 and CDR2 sequences are SEHNR and FQNEAQ (reference sequence). The CDR3 is 16 amino acids. V lost 5 bases and J lost 3, with 19 bases in between. The CDR3 reads CASSPGGAETDTEAFF. CDR3 bases: TGTGCCAGCAGCCCAGGCGGGGCAGAGACAGACACTGAAGCTTTCTTT.

This clonotype has only a few counts. The chain links TRBV5-1 to TRBJ1-5, with 7 bases fitting TRBD1. J was trimmed by 4 bases and V by 0 bases; bases with no gene match: 4. The germline gives CDR1 SGHRS, CDR2 YFSETQ. CDR3 length equals 15 residues. The CDR3 nucleotides read TGCGCCAGCAGCTTGGGTGGGGGACAGAATCAGCCCCAGCATTTT. Its translation: CASSLGGGQNQPQHF.

The CDR3 coding sequence is TGTGCCAGCAGCTTGGTGTATTCGAACACTGAAGCTTTCTTT. Translating it yields CASSLVYSNTEAFF. The chain recombines TRBV7-9 with TRBJ1-1, with D unresolved. Trimming pared 3 bases from V and 1 base from J, leaving 9 bases between. CDR3 length: 14 residues. Germline lookup yields CDR1 SEHNR and CDR2 FQNEAQ (reference sequence).

This clonotype occurred a few times. The V call is TRBV20-1, the J call TRBJ1-2, with D tentatively TRBD1 (5 bases). Germline-derived CDR1 and CDR2 are DFQATT and SNEGSKA (reference sequence). There are 13 residues in the CDR3. Deletions cut 1 base from V and 4 bases from J, with 10 bases between. The CDR3 DNA sequence: TGCAGTGCTAGAGTCGGGGGTGGCTATGGCTACACCTTC. As protein: CSARVGGGYGYTF.

This clonotype occurred a few times. This CDR3 is CASSSRGRGSDEQYF. The CDR3 DNA is TGTGCCAGCAGCTCACGGGGCAGGGGTAGCGACGAGCAGTACTTC. The chain recombines TRBV12-3 or TRBV12-4 with TRBJ2-7, with D maybe TRBD1 (6 bases). This CDR3 has 15 residues. Trimming took 6 bases from V and 5 from J, leaving 20 bases between them.

This clonotype has only a few counts. This chain links TRBV29-1 with TRBJ2-6, with D possibly matching TRBD1 (5 bases). The CDR3 has 13 amino acids. The V end was cut by 4 bases, the J end by 3 bases, with 7 bases between. Germline CDR1 is SQVTM and CDR2 is ANQGSEA. The CDR3 loop reads CSVAGRGANVLTF. For the CDR3, the DNA is TGCAGCGTTGCAGGGCGTGGGGCCAACGTCCTGACTTTC.